This T cell receptor beta chain is from a study of blood T cell repertoires in COVID-19. Turning to the study itself: The study drew acute and convalescent COVID-19 samples from the United States, Italy and Spain. PBMCs, B-cell-depleted T cells, or T cells provided the cDNA or gDNA that made up the material.

CDR3 length: 14 amino acids. V lost 0 bases to trimming and J lost 2 bases, with 7 bases between them. The germline gives CDR1 WNHNN, CDR2 SYGVQD (reference sequence). Per the original data handling: The authors estimated nucleated cell counts from reference gene primer amplification. Profiling relied on immunoSEQ multiplex PCR, and the TCRdb table lists in-frame clones only, not all of them. The DNA gave D and trimming, while V, J and clone size come from that table. The sample has about 380,000 clones; about 89% are singletons. Sequenced material: peripheral blood. The chain carries TRBV10-1 and TRBJ1-1; a weak D match, TRBD1 (6 bases). The receptor was derived from a man aged 40-49 years with acute or convalescent COVID-19. CDR3 coding DNA: TGCGCCAGCAGTGAGTCCAGGGGAAACACTGAAGCTTTCTTT. The encoded protein is CASSESRGNTEAFF.